This T cell receptor beta chain stems from a study of cytomegalovirus exposure and HLA in healthy donors. This clone was counted a single time. The PCR was carried out with 60 Vbeta primers and 13 Jbeta primers. Clones were read by immunoSEQ multiplex PCR, and TCRdb kept only the in-frame ones, dropping some. The sample carries 100,000 to 150,000 clones, around four fifths recorded once. Per germline, CDR1 SQVTM and CDR2 ANQGSEA. This CDR3 spans 12 amino acids. V was clipped by 6 bases and J by 1 base, with 7 bases between them. The chain employs TRBV29-1 and TRBJ2-1; D is uncertain. The sequence was obtained from a woman aged 40 to 50 in good health and CMV-seropositive. The specimen was PBMCs. The chain's CDR3 is CSVEKSYNEQFF. DNA of the CDR3: TGCAGCGTGGAGAAGTCCTACAATGAGCAGTTCTTC.